Each of the 29 T cell receptor beta chains below was sequenced from the same sample in a study of shared clonotypes between healthy human individuals. Naive CD8 isolation took CD45RO-negative cells positively selected for CCR7 and excluded terminally differentiated effector memory CD45RA+ cells. Produced via immunoSEQ multiplex PCR; TCRdb's table is partial and in-frame only. The sample records roughly 2,000,000 clones, about 95% being singletons. Material: naive CD8+ T cells sorted from blood. The receptors here all came from a young man in good health.

The chain joins TRBV5-1 to TRBJ1-1; no clear D. V was trimmed by 1 base and J by 2 bases, leaving 12 bases between them. The CDR3 runs 15 residues. Per germline, CDR1 SGHRS and CDR2 YFSETQ. The CDR3 bases are TGCGCCAGCAGCTTGTCTCACCCTGGTAACACTGAAGCTTTCTTT. Its translation is CASSLSHPGNTEAFF.

The CDR3, as DNA: TGCGCCAGCAGCCAAGTGCCCCTAGCGTTGTACTTC. This gives the protein CASSQVPLALYF. V and J are TRBV4-3 and TRBJ2-7; D possibly corresponds to TRBD2 (6 bases). CDR3 length equals 12 residues. The germline V and J ends were trimmed by 1 base and 12 bases, with 13 bases remaining between them. Germline CDR1 and CDR2: LGHNA and YSLEER.

The J gene is TRBJ2-7, the V gene TRBV7-2; 9 bases agree with TRBD2. In germline, CDR1 is SGHTA, CDR2 FQGNSA. V was pared by 5 bases and J by 4 bases, with 12 bases of the junction left unmatched. The CDR3 extends over 16 amino acids. The CDR3 bases are TGTGCCAGCAGCGAAGGACTAGCGTTCCTGGGGTACGAGCAGTACTTC. As protein: CASSEGLAFLGYEQYF. Full variable domain (remainder filled in from reference TRBV7-2 and TRBJ2-7): GAGVSQSPSNKVTEKGKDVELRCDPISGHTALYWYRQSLGQGLEFLIYFQGNSAPDKSGLPSDRFSAERTGGSVSTLTIQRTQQEDSAVYLCASSEGLAFLGYEQYFGPGTRLTVT.

This clone was counted once. At the DNA level, this CDR3 is encoded by other sequences in the same sample as well. The chain has TRBV5-1 and TRBJ2-7; D gene ambiguous. The V end was cut by 0 bases, the J end by 1 base, with 5 bases between. From germline, CDR1 is SGHRS and CDR2 YFSETQ. The CDR3 spans 13 residues. In nucleotides, the CDR3 is TGCGCCAGCAGCTTGGTTGCGTCCTACGAGCAGTACTTC. This sequence encodes CASSLVASYEQYF.

This clone was seen a single time. This sequence joins TRBV6-5 and TRBJ2-3; D might be TRBD2 (5 bases). Trimming shortened V by 2 bases and J by 0 bases, and 9 bases separated the two germline ends. Looked up from germline, CDR1 is MNHEY and CDR2 is SVGAGI. This CDR3 comprises 15 residues. The CDR3: CASSYVGGSTDTQYF. Written as DNA, the CDR3 is TGTGCCAGCAGTTACGTGGGCGGGAGCACAGATACGCAGTATTTT.

To note about this clone: The sample has other DNA sequences that encode this CDR3 too. This rearrangement joins TRBV7-9 to TRBJ1-1; D call uncertain. V was pared by 5 bases and J by 0 bases, with 7 bases between. The CDR3 runs 13 residues. CDR1 and CDR2 from the germline V gene are SEHNR and FQNEAQ (reference sequence). Here the CDR3 DNA reads TGTGCCAGCAGCCCTACAGTGAACACTGAAGCTTTCTTT. This encodes CASSPTVNTEAFF.

The chain links TRBV9 to TRBJ2-7, with TRBD2 matching 7 bases. The CDR3 is 12 residues long. The trim removed 8 bases at V and 0 bases at J, leaving 2 bases unmatched. Germline values: CDR1 SGDLS, CDR2 YYNGEE. The CDR3 here is CASGGDSYEQYF. CDR3 nucleotide sequence: TGTGCCAGTGGGGGGGACTCCTACGAGCAGTACTTC.

In regard to this clone: The junction shows a germline mismatch at one end, possibly a read error. The chain recombines TRBV6-5 with TRBJ1-5, with D hard to call. Germline V gene sequence: CDR1 MNHEY, CDR2 SVGAGI. The length of the CDR3 is 9 residues. The DNA of the CDR3 is TGTGCCAGCAATCTGCCCCAGCATTTT. Translation gives CASNLPQHF.

The chain uses TRBV14 and TRBJ1-4; tentative D call: TRBD1 (6 bases). Germline V gene lookup returns CDR1 SGHDN and CDR2 FVKESK. The V gene lost 0 bases and the J gene lost 5 bases, with 10 bases spanning the gap. The CDR3 totals 15 residues. CDR3 protein: CASSQEGGLNEKLFF. The CDR3 DNA sequence: TGTGCCAGCAGCCAAGAGGGGGGCTTGAATGAAAAACTGTTTTTT.

The chain is built from TRBV19 and TRBJ2-3; D perhaps matches TRBD2 (6 bases). This CDR3 is 14 amino acids long. The V and J ends lost 5 bases and 14 bases respectively, with 23 bases between them. Germline assignment: CDR1 LNHDA and CDR2 SQIVND (reference sequence). Written as DNA, the CDR3 is TGTGCCAGTAGTGTGGGACCGGAGGGTTCTTTGTGGTATTTT. Encoded protein: CASSVGPEGSLWYF.

V usage is TRBV28 and J usage is TRBJ2-7; D perhaps matches TRBD1 (6 bases). This CDR3 comprises 15 residues. The V end was cut by 8 bases, the J end by 0 bases, with 17 bases between. Germline CDR1 is MDHEN and CDR2 is SYDVKM. The CDR3 sequence is CASHYRESSSYEQYF. CDR3 in DNA: TGTGCCAGCCACTACAGGGAAAGTAGCTCCTACGAGCAGTACTTC.

The chain links TRBV9 to TRBJ1-4; D ambiguous. Between the trimmed V and J ends, which lost 1 base and 0 bases, there was a span of 10 bases. Germline CDR1 is SGDLS and CDR2 is YYNGEE. The CDR3 runs 16 residues. The CDR3 region is CASSVKGNATNEKLFF. In nucleotides, the CDR3 is TGTGCCAGCAGCGTAAAGGGAAATGCAACTAATGAAAAACTGTTTTTT.

The CDR3 sequence is CATSAGGEGQYYEQYF. The CDR3 DNA is TGTGCCACCAGCGCCGGGGGTGAAGGACAATACTACGAGCAGTACTTC. V and J are TRBV15 and TRBJ2-7; maybe TRBD2 (6 bases). Germline values: CDR1 LNHNV, CDR2 YYDKDF (reference sequence). The CDR3 runs 16 residues. Trimming removed 5 bases from V and 3 bases from J, with 20 bases in between. Full variable domain (missing parts from reference TRBV15 and TRBJ2-7): DAMVIQNPRYQVTQFGKPVTLSCSQTLNHNVMYWYQQKSSQAPKLLFHYYDKDFNNEADTPDNFQSRRPNTSFCFLDIRSPGLGDTAMYLCATSAGGEGQYYEQYFGPGTRLTVT.

J is TRBJ2-7 and V is TRBV30; 12 bases map to TRBD2. V dropped 0 bases and J dropped 5; count of bases not matched to a gene: 14. Germline-derived CDR1 and CDR2 are GTSNPN and SVGIG (reference sequence). CDR3 length: 18 residues. The CDR3: CAWSVFSASGGAGDEQYF. The DNA of the CDR3 is TGTGCCTGGAGTGTATTTTCGGCTAGCGGGGGGGCCGGGGACGAGCAGTACTTC.

This rearrangement joins TRBV6-5 to TRBJ2-3; 7 bases are a match to TRBD1. The CDR3 spans 14 residues. The germline V gene encodes CDR1 MNHEY and CDR2 SVGAGI. The junction had 11 bases not matched to a gene; V was cut back by 5 bases and J by 9 bases. The CDR3 sequence is CASSGPEGAETQYF. DNA for the CDR3: TGTGCCAGCAGTGGTCCAGAGGGGGCGGAGACGCAGTATTTT.

The chain couples TRBV13 to TRBJ2-1; 9 bases map to TRBD2. Germline CDR1 and CDR2: PRHDT and FYEKMQ (reference sequence). This CDR3 is built from 15 residues. The J segment lost 3 bases and the V segment lost 3 bases, leaving 3 bases of the junction unmatched. The CDR3, as DNA: TGTGCCAGCAGCTTCCCGACTAGCGGCTACAATGAGCAGTTCTTC. It translates to CASSFPTSGYNEQFF.

The chain employs TRBV2 and TRBJ2-7, with D perhaps matching TRBD2 (5 bases). The CDR3 is 12 residues long. The V gene's germline CDR1 is SNHLY and CDR2 FYNNEI. V dropped 8 bases and J dropped 5 bases, with 13 bases sitting between them. The CDR3 protein is CASVEVFDEQYF. The DNA for the CDR3 is TGTGCCAGCGTGGAGGTCTTCGACGAGCAGTACTTC.

This chain links TRBV12-2 with TRBJ2-3. TRBV12-2 corresponds to a pseudogene. The CDR3 contains 13 residues. The CDR3 sequence is CASRYPSPDTQYF. CDR3 nucleotides: TGTGCAAGTCGCTACCCCTCCCCAGATACGCAGTATTTT.

V usage is TRBV27 and J usage is TRBJ2-3, with 9 bases fitting TRBD1. The germline V gene encodes CDR1 MNHEY and CDR2 SMNVEV (reference sequence). With 6 bases clipped from V and 7 bases from J, the junction kept 8 bases outside the gene matches. This CDR3 is 14 amino acids long. The CDR3 reads CASRPAGQGYTQYF. CDR3 DNA: TGTGCCAGCAGGCCCGCCGGACAGGGGTATACGCAGTATTTT.

This sequence joins TRBV27 and TRBJ2-3; 11 nucleotides match TRBD2. The CDR3 is made up of 17 amino acids. V lost 1 base to trimming and J lost 6 bases; unmatched junction nucleotides: 9. CDR1 and CDR2 (germline): MNHEY, SMNVEV (reference sequence). The CDR3 region has the DNA TGTGCCAGCAGTTTATTAGCTAGCGGGGGGCCCATGGATACGCAGTATTTT. Protein product: CASSLLASGGPMDTQYF.

The J gene is TRBJ1-4, the V gene TRBV4-1, with D possibly being TRBD1 (5 bases). V gave up 7 bases and J gave up 8 bases, with 11 bases separating them. This CDR3 contains 12 residues. Germline CDR1 and CDR2: MGHRA and YSYEKL. The CDR3 DNA follows: TGCGCCAGCACCCAGGGTGGCGAAAAACTGTTTTTT. Its protein is CASTQGGEKLFF.

DNA of the CDR3: TGTGCCAGCAGGGACTATACAGGGGGCGTCGACGAGCAGTACTTC. This sequence encodes CASRDYTGGVDEQYF. The chain has TRBV2 and TRBJ2-7; 9 bases align to TRBD1. V shed 6 bases, J shed 5 bases, and the junction held 11 bases outside the gene matches. The CDR3 has 15 residues. Germline V gives CDR1 SNHLY, CDR2 FYNNEI.

The chain recombines TRBV13 with TRBJ1-6, with D possibly being TRBD1 (6 bases). V was cut by 5 bases and J by 7 bases, with 12 bases left in between. This CDR3 has 14 residues. Germline V gene sequence: CDR1 PRHDT, CDR2 FYEKMQ (reference sequence). CDR3 amino acids: CASSPTQGNSPLHF. The CDR3 DNA reads TGTGCCAGCAGCCCCACACAGGGAAATTCACCCCTCCACTTT.

The chain uses TRBV9 and TRBJ2-1, with TRBD2 identical over 7 bases. The CDR3 has 18 residues. The germline CDR1 and CDR2 sequences are SGDLS and YYNGEE. V trimming: 3 bases; J trimming: 5 bases; junction bases outside the gene matches: 17. The CDR3 region is CASSETPPGGYSNNEQFF. The DNA of the CDR3 is TGTGCCAGCAGCGAGACCCCCCCGGGGGGTTATTCCAACAATGAGCAGTTCTTC.

This sequence joins TRBV21-1 and TRBJ2-1; the listed D gene, TRBD2, was not tested against the DNA. TRBV21-1 is a recognized pseudogene. The CDR3 totals 15 residues. CDR3 amino acids: CASSTSGSGVNEQFF. As DNA, the CDR3 is TGTGCCAGCAGCACCAGCGGGAGCGGTGTAAATGAGCAGTTCTTC.

The chain recombines TRBV11-2 with TRBJ1-2; D not certain. This CDR3 has 13 amino acids. The germline V and J ends were trimmed by 1 base and 4 bases, with 7 bases remaining between them. The germline CDR1 and CDR2 sequences are SGHAT and FQNNGV. This CDR3 reads CASSLGHLYGYTF. The CDR3 nucleotides are TGTGCCAGCAGCTTAGGACACCTCTATGGCTACACCTTC.

The rearrangement links TRBV29-1 to TRBJ2-7; possible D gene TRBD2, 6 bases. V was clipped by 5 bases and J by 3 bases, with 11 bases between them. This CDR3 has 12 residues. Germline V lookup: CDR1 SQVTM, CDR2 ANQGSEA. The CDR3 region is CSVSEGGYEQYF. The CDR3 nucleotides read TGCAGCGTTAGCGAGGGAGGCTACGAGCAGTACTTC.

Comment on this clone: An end of the junction differs from the germline gene, which may be a read error. This sample includes further DNA sequences coding for the same CDR3. This chain uses TRBV7-7 with TRBJ2-7, with a tentative D call TRBD2 (5 bases). Looked up from germline, CDR1 is SSHAT and CDR2 is FNYEAQ (reference sequence). This CDR3 has 13 residues. The CDR3, as DNA: TGTGCTAGCAGCTTAGCGCGAGATTACGAGCAGTACTTC. This sequence encodes CASSLARDYEQYF.

This clone was detected only a few times. J is TRBJ1-2 and V is TRBV7-9, with a weak D call TRBD1 (5 bases). The CDR3 sequence is 15 residues long. Germline V gives CDR1 SEHNR, CDR2 FQNEAQ (reference sequence). Trimming pared 2 bases from V and 3 bases from J, leaving 13 bases between. Here the CDR3 reads CASSLRTQNDYGYTF. The CDR3 DNA is TGTGCCAGCAGCTTAAGGACACAGAATGACTATGGCTACACCTTC.